These 5 T cell receptor beta chains were sequenced from one sample in a study of blood T cell repertoires in COVID-19. Produced via immunoSEQ multiplex PCR; TCRdb's table is partial and in-frame only. The table records about 210,000 clones, around 87% of them present only once. The specimen sequenced was peripheral blood. The receptor set was obtained from a man aged 55 to 69 who had recovered from COVID-19.

This clone was picked up one time. This chain uses TRBV24-1 with TRBJ2-5; 7 bases fit TRBD2. Per germline, CDR1 KGHDR and CDR2 SFDVKD. The length of the CDR3 is 14 residues. The V and J ends lost 2 bases and 3 bases, in that order; junction bases with no gene match: 2. The CDR3: CATSDSGLKETQYF. CDR3 in DNA: TGTGCCACCAGTGATTCGGGACTAAAAGAGACCCAGTACTTC.

This chain connects TRBV30 to TRBJ2-2, with 7 bases fitting TRBD2. The V segment lost 5 bases and the J segment 4 bases; nucleotides outside the gene matches: 13. There are 16 residues in the CDR3. CDR1 GTSNPN and CDR2 SVGIG come from the germline V gene (reference sequence). This CDR3 is CAWGRGGARSTGELFF. CDR3 DNA sequence: TGTGCCTGGGGCCGGGGAGGGGCGCGGAGCACCGGGGAGCTGTTTTTT.

The table lists this clone with a count of one. The chain recombines TRBV12-3 or TRBV12-4 with TRBJ2-1; D possibly corresponds to TRBD1 (5 bases). CDR3 length: 13 residues. V lost 4 bases and J lost 9, with 13 bases in between. This chain's CDR3 is CASSYGPGLEQFF. Written as DNA, the CDR3 is TGTGCCAGCAGTTACGGCCCAGGGCTTGAGCAGTTCTTC.

This sequence joins TRBV19 and TRBJ1-1; the match to TRBD1 covers 8 bases. J lost 1 base, V lost 5 bases, and 6 bases had no gene match. The CDR3 has 15 residues. Germline-derived CDR1 and CDR2 are LNHDA and SQIVND (reference sequence). CDR3 sequence reads: CASSPQTGANTEAFF. In nucleotides, the CDR3 is TGTGCCAGTAGTCCCCAGACAGGGGCGAACACTGAAGCTTTCTTT. Full variable domain (remainder filled in from reference TRBV19 and TRBJ1-1): DGGITQSPKYLFRKEGQNVTLSCEQNLNHDAMYWYRQDPGQGLRLIYYSQIVNDFQKGDIAEGYSVSREKKESFPLTVTSAQKNPTAFYLCASSPQTGANTEAFFGQGTRLTVV.

The CDR3 DNA follows: TGTGCCAGCAGCGTATCTGCAGGTTCATATGGCTACACCTTC. Protein sequence: CASSVSAGSYGYTF. V usage is TRBV9 and J usage is TRBJ1-2; D call uncertain. The CDR3 is 14 amino acids. CDR1 SGDLS and CDR2 YYNGEE come from the germline V gene. V was trimmed by 1 base and J by 5 bases, leaving 12 bases between them.